This paragraph covers one T cell receptor beta chain sequence. In the study's own analysis: Estimated nucleated cell counts came from reference gene primer amplification. TCRdb's copy holds only in-frame clones and misses some; the assay was immunoSEQ multiplex PCR. V and J calls plus clone size are reproduced from that table; the DNA served to infer D and trimming. The sample yields 200,000 to 300,000 clones, about 85% seen once. This sample was included in a study of blood T cell repertoires in COVID-19. On the study more broadly: COVID-19 samples from acute and convalescent phases originated in the United States, Italy and Spain. From T cells, B-cell-depleted T cells, or PBMCs came the material, which was cDNA or gDNA.

Germline V gene lookup returns CDR1 SGHRS and CDR2 YFSETQ. V was cut by 0 bases and J by 3 bases, with 10 bases left in between. The CDR3 runs to 15 residues. J is TRBJ2-1 and V is TRBV5-1; D unresolved. Sequenced material: peripheral blood. This clonotype was sampled from a man aged 25-45 years who had recovered from COVID-19. CDR3 in amino acids: CASSLGESFYNEQFF. The CDR3 DNA reads as TGCGCCAGCAGCTTGGGAGAAAGTTTCTACAATGAGCAGTTCTTC.